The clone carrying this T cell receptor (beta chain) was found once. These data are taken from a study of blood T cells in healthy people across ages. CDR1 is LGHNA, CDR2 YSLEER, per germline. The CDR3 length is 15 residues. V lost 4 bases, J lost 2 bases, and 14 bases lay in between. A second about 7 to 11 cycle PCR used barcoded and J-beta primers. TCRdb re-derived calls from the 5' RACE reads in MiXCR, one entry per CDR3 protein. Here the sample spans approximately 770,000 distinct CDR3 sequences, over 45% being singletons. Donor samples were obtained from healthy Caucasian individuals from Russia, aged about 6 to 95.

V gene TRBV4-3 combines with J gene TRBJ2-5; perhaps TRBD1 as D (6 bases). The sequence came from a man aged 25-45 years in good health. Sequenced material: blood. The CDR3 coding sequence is TGCGCCAGCAGCCCACTGTTCAGGGGACAAGAGACCCAGTACTTC. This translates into CASSPLFRGQETQYF.